The clone carrying this TCR beta chain was seen many times. The antigen remains undetermined. The V gene end was trimmed by 6 bases and the J gene end by 8 bases; junction bases not matched to a gene: 14. This CDR3 region has 16 residues. Using a J-beta primer mix together with a sample-barcoded 5' primer, a second PCR was run for about 6 to 12 cycles. A template-switch adaptor with 12 random nucleotides tagged each cDNA molecule. TCRdb recomputed calls from the 5' RACE reads with MiXCR, one row per CDR3 protein. The repertoire holds approximately 690,000 distinct CDR3 sequences, with around two fifths as singletons. This sample is drawn from a study of blood T cells in healthy people across ages. The study's findings and limits: Significant beta diversity loss was already apparent by age approximately 37, declining roughly linearly.

This sequence was found in a man older than 75 in good health. The chain has TRBV12-3 or TRBV12-4 and TRBJ2-3, with TRBD2 matching over 10 bases. Sample: blood. CDR3 protein: CASSPDPGLAIGTQYF. CDR3 in DNA: TGTGCCAGCAGCCCCGATCCGGGACTAGCGATCGGTACGCAGTATTTT.